The T cell receptor beta chain described here comes from a study of blood T cell repertoires in COVID-19. The data were produced by immunoSEQ multiplex PCR, yet TCRdb's version contains in-frame clones alone and is incomplete. The data contain around 400,000 clones, roughly 87% of them seen just once; the ten biggest clones take up 5% to 5.5%. This clone was detected only once. The CDR3 length is 14 residues. CDR1 and CDR2 from the germline V gene are SGHDN and FVKESK. The ends were cut back, 0 bases at V and 6 bases at J, with 9 bases in the middle. Sequences were obtained from PBMCs or T cells enriched from blood (not recorded which). V and J are TRBV14 and TRBJ1-3, with D hard to call. This receptor was obtained from a woman between 50 and 59 years old who had recovered from COVID-19. CDR3 residues: CASSQESAANTIYF. DNA of the CDR3: TGTGCCAGCAGCCAAGAAAGCGCAGCAAACACCATATATTTT.